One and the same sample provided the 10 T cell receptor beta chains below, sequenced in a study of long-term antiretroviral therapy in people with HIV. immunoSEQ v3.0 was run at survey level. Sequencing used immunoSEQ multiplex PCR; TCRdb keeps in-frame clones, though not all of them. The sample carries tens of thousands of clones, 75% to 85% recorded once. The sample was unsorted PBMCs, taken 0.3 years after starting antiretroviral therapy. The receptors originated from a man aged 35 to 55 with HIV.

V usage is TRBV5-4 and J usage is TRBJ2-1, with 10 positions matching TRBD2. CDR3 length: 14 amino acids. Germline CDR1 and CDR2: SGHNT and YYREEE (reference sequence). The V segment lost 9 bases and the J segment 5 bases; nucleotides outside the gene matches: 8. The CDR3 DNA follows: TGTGCCACAGCTAGCGGGGGAGACAACAATGAGCAGTTCTTC. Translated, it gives CATASGGDNNEQFF.

In DNA, the CDR3 is TGTGCCAGTAGTATAGCCCCGGACAGGGGTTATATTATCTTGCGGTACAATGAGCAGTTCTTC. As protein: CASSIAPDRGYIILRYNEQFF. The chain combines TRBV19 with TRBJ2-1; 9 bases map to TRBD1. Germline CDR1 and CDR2: LNHDA and SQIVND (reference sequence). Losses at the gene ends were 1 base for V and 4 bases for J; bases not matched to a gene: 20. This CDR3 spans 21 amino acids.

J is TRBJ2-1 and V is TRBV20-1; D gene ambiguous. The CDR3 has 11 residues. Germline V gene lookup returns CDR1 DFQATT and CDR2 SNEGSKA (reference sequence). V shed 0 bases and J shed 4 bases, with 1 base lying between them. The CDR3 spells CSAREYNEQFF. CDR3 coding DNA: TGCAGTGCTAGAGAGTACAATGAGCAGTTCTTC.

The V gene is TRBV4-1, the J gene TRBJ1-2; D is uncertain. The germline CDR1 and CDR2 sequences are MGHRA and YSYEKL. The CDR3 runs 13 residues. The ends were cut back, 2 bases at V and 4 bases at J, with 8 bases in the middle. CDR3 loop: CASSQHNLYGYTF. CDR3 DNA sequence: TGCGCCAGCAGCCAACATAACCTCTATGGCTACACCTTC.

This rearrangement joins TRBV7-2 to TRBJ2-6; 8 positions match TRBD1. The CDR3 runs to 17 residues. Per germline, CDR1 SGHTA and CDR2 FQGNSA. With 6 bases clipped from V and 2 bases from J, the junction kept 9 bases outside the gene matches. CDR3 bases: TGTGCCAGCAGTGGACAGGGCCCTTTGGCTGGGGCCAACGTCCTGACTTTC. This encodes CASSGQGPLAGANVLTF.

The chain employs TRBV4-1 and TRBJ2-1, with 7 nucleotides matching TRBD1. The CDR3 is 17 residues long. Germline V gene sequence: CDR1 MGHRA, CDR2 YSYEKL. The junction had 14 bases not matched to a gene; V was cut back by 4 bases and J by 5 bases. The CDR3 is CASSLTRQGGIDNEQFF. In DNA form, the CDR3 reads TGCGCCAGCAGCCTTACCCGACAGGGCGGTATAGACAATGAGCAGTTCTTC.

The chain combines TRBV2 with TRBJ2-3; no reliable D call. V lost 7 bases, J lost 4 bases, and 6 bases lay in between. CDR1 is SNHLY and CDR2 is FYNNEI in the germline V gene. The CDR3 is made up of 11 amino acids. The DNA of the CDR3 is TGTGCCAGCACTCGGGCAGATACGCAGTATTTT. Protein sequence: CASTRADTQYF.

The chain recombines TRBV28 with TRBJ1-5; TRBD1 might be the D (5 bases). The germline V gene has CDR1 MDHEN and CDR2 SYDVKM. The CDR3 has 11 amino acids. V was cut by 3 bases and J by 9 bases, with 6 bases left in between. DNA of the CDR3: TGTGCCAGCAGTTTGGGGGGGCCCCAGCATTTT. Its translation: CASSLGGPQHF.

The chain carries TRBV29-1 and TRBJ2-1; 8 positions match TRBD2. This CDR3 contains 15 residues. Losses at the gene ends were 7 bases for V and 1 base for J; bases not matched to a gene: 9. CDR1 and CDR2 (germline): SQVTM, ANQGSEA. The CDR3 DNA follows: TGCAGCGAACGCCGAACGGGAGGGTCCTACAATGAGCAGTTCTTC. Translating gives CSERRTGGSYNEQFF.

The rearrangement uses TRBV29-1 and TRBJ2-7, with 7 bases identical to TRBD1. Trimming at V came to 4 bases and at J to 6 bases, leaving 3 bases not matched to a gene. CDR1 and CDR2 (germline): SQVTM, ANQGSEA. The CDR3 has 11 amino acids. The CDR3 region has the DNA TGCAGCGTTGGACAGGGCGGCGAGCAGTACTTC. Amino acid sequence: CSVGQGGEQYF.